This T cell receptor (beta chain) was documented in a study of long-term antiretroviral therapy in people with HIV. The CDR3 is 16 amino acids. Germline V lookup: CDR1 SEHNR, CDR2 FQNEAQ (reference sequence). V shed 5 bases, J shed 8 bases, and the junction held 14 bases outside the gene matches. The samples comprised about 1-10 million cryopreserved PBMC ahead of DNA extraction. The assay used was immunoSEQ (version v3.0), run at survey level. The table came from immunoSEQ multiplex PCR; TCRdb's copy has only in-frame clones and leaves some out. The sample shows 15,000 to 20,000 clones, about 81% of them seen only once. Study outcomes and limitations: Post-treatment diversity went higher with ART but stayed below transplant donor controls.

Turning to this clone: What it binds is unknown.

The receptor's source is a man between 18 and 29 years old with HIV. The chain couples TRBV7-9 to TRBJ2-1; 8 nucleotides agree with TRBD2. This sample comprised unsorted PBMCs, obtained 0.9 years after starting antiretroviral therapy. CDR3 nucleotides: TGTGCCAGCAGCCCCGATTCTGGACTAGCCATCGATGAGCAGTTCTTC. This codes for CASSPDSGLAIDEQFF.